A selection of T cell receptor beta chains follows, all from one sample in a study of T cell responses to AZD1222 COVID-19 vaccine. Sequenced by immunoSEQ multiplex PCR; TCRdb stores in-frame clones only, minus some. This sample carries about 75,000 clones, around nine tenths of them seen once, and the ten largest clones take 15% to 20%. The source material was peripheral blood, sampled 28 days after the second AZD1222 dose. These TCRs come from an adult who received the AZD1222 COVID-19 vaccine. The CDR3 runs from the conserved cysteine through the conserved F or W. Some rows mark clone size as missing; the rest say once, few, many or name a class of expanded clone.

j_call | clone_size | v_call | cdr3_aa
TRBJ2-1 | - | TRBV29-1 | CSVGGSGNEQFF
TRBJ1-2 | - | TRBV7-2 | CASSLGSVGDGYTF
TRBJ2-5 | - | TRBV6-2/TRBV6-3 | CASSYSGGRWTQYF
TRBJ1-2 | - | TRBV6-5 | CASNDRADGYTF
TRBJ2-7 | - | TRBV6-2/TRBV6-3 | CASSRTSGGVPASYEQYF
TRBJ1-2 | - | TRBV10-3 | CAINSARGGGYTF
TRBJ1-4 | - | TRBV9 | CASSPRTGANEKLFF
TRBJ1-1 | - | TRBV30 | CAWSLSGGIAFF
TRBJ2-7 | once | TRBV30 | CAWSVKGSQYF
TRBJ2-2 | - | TRBV6-2/TRBV6-3 | CASSRDRVNTGELFF
TRBJ1-1 | few | TRBV10-3 | CAISAKDRGGLEAFF
TRBJ2-5 | - | TRBV19 | CASSPPTGEATQYF
TRBJ1-5 | once | TRBV28 | CASRGGASNQPQHF
TRBJ1-6 | - | TRBV9 | CASSVGPGGNSPLHF
TRBJ1-1 | - | TRBV7-9 | CASSSSQNTEAFF
TRBJ1-1 | - | TRBV6-5 | CASSPRDREAFF
TRBJ2-4 | - | TRBV10-1 | CASSDGTGREFQYF
TRBJ2-7 | few | TRBV4-2 | CASSRQTSGGDEQYF
TRBJ2-6 | - | TRBV6-5 | CASSGAAKAFF
TRBJ2-6 | - | TRBV18 | CASSPVNTGGSGANVLTF
TRBJ2-7 | - | TRBV2 | CASNRVLNEQYF
TRBJ1-1 | - | TRBV4-2 | CASSQRSQGGSNTEAFF
TRBJ1-2 | - | TRBV5-1 | CASSPAGTLTYTF
TRBJ1-2 | - | TRBV7-6 | CASSLHAGIGDTSNYGYTF
TRBJ2-3 | - | TRBV15 | CATSGGGITQYF
TRBJ1-2 | - | TRBV2 | CASSGDRKLYGYTF
TRBJ2-6 | - | TRBV29-1 | CSVVGAGANVLTF
TRBJ1-5 | - | TRBV6-2/TRBV6-3 | CASSPYRDQPQHF
TRBJ1-1 | - | TRBV5-1 | CASSLDGRPLSTEAFF
TRBJ1-6 | - | TRBV4-2 | CASSGQGENSPLHF
TRBJ2-1 | - | TRBV24-1 | CATSATSGRLEQFF
TRBJ2-7 | - | TRBV7-2 | CASSLGQGAVEQYF
TRBJ1-2 | - | TRBV30 | CAWYRGIRYGYTF
TRBJ2-3 | - | TRBV5-1 | CASSPTGGPRGDTQYF
TRBJ1-3 | - | TRBV18 | CASSPTDGGSGNTIYF
TRBJ1-1 | - | TRBV29-1 | CSVVTDRANTEAFF
TRBJ2-5 | - | TRBV7-2 | CASSHTPGLAGGQETQYF
TRBJ2-2 | - | TRBV7-8 | CASRRLVDTGELFF
TRBJ1-3 | - | TRBV14 | CASSQRDGLNTIYF
TRBJ1-2 | few | TRBV6-5 | CASTGTTNYGYTF
TRBJ2-1 | - | TRBV28 | CASSLTGLAYNEQFF
TRBJ2-5 | - | TRBV10-3 | CAISESSRGYQETQYF
TRBJ2-2 | - | TRBV27 | CASSEAGNTGELFF
TRBJ1-4 | - | TRBV3-1/TRBV3-2 | CASSQSGGNEKLFF
TRBJ1-1 | - | TRBV7-9 | CASSRAGSGRIGISEAFF
TRBJ2-2 | - | TRBV4-1 | CASSQGWRTGELFF
TRBJ2-1 | - | TRBV11-1 | CASSLETGDNEQFF
TRBJ2-7 | - | TRBV28 | CASIGDREVYEQYF
TRBJ1-4 | - | TRBV11-2 | CASLEDGEKLFF
TRBJ2-3 | - | TRBV5-1 | CASRDASTDTQYF
TRBJ1-6 | - | TRBV9 | CASSVAGQGNSPLHF